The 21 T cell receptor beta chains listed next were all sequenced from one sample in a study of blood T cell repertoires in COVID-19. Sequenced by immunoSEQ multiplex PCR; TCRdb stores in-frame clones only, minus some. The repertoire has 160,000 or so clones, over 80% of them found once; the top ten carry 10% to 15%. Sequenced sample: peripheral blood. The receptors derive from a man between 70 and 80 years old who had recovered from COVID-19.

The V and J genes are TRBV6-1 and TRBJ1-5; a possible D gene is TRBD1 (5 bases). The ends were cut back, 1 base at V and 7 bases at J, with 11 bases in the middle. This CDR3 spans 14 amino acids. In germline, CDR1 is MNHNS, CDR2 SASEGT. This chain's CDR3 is CASSEGRGWQPQHF. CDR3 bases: TGTGCCAGCAGTGAAGGAAGGGGCTGGCAGCCCCAGCATTTT.

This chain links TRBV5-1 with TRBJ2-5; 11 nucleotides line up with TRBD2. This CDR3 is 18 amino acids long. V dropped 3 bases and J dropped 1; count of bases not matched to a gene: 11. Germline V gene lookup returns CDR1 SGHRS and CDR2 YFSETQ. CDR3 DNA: TGCGCCAGCAGCTCCGCTCCCCTTGGGACTAGCGGCCAAGAGACCCAGTACTTC. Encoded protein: CASSSAPLGTSGQETQYF. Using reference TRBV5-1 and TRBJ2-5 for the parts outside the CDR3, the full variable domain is KAGVTQTPRYLIKTRGQQVTLSCSPISGHRSVSWYQQTPGQGLQFLFEYFSETQRNKGNFPGRFSGRQFSNSRSEMNVSTLELGDSALYLCASSSAPLGTSGQETQYFGPGTRLLVL.

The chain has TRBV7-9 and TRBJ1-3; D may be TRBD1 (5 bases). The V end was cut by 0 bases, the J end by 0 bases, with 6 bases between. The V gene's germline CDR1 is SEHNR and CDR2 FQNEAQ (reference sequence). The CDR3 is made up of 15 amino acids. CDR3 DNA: TGTGCCAGCAGCTTAGCTACAGGCTCTGGAAACACCATATATTTT. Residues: CASSLATGSGNTIYF. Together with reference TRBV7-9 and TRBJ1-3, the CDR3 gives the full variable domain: DTGVSQNPRHKITKRGQNVTFRCDPISEHNRLYWYRQTLGQGPEFLTYFQNEAQLEKSRLLSDRFSAERPKGSFSTLEIQRTEQGDSAMYLCASSLATGSGNTIYFGEGSWLTVV.

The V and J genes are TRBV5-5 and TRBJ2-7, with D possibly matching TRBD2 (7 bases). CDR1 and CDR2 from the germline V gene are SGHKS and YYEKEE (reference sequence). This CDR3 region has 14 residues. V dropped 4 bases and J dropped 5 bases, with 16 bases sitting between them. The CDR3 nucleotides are TGTGCCAGCAGCCCCTGGGGGGGGCAGAACGAGCAGTACTTC. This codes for CASSPWGGQNEQYF.

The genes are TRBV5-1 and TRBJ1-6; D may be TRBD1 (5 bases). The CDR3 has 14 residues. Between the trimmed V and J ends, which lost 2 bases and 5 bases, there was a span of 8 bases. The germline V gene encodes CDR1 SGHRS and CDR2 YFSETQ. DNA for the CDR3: TGCGCCAGCAGCTTTGGGGCAAATAATTCACCCCTCCACTTT. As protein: CASSFGANNSPLHF.

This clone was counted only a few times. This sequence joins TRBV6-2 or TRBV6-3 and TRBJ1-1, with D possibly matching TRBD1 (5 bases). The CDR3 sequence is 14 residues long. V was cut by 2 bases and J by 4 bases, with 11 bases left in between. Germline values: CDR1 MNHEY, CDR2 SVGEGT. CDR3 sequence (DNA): TGTGCCAGCAGTTACGGGGGGGAGGGCACTGAAGCTTTCTTT. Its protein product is CASSYGGEGTEAFF.

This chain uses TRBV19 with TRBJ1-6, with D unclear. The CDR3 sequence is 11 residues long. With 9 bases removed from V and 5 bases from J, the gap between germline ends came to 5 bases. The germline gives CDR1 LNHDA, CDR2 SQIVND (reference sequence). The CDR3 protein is CASLDNSPLHF. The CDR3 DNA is TGTGCCAGCCTAGATAATTCACCCCTCCACTTT. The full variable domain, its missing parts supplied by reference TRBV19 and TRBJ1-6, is DGGITQSPKYLFRKEGQNVTLSCEQNLNHDAMYWYRQDPGQGLRLIYYSQIVNDFQKGDIAEGYSVSREKKESFPLTVTSAQKNPTAFYLCASLDNSPLHFGNGTRLTVT.

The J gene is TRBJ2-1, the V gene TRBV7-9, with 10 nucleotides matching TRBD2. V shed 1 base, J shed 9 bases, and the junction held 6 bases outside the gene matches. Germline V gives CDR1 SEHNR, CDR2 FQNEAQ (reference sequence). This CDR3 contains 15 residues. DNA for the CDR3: TGTGCCAGCAGCTTAGAAGCGGGAGGGCCCATTGAGCAGTTCTTC. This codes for CASSLEAGGPIEQFF. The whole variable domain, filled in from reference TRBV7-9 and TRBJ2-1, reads DTGVSQNPRHKITKRGQNVTFRCDPISEHNRLYWYRQTLGQGPEFLTYFQNEAQLEKSRLLSDRFSAERPKGSFSTLEIQRTEQGDSAMYLCASSLEAGGPIEQFFGPGTRLTVL.

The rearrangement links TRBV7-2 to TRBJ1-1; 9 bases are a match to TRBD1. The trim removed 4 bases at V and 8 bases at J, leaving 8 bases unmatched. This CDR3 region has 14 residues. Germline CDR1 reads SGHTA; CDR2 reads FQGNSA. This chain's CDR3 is CASSSSWTGVEAFF. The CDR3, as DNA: TGTGCCAGCAGCTCATCCTGGACAGGGGTAGAAGCTTTCTTT.

For the CDR3, the DNA is TGCGCCAGCAGCCGGGGACAGGGACCTGCTGCTAATGAAAAACTGTTTTTT. Translating gives CASSRGQGPAANEKLFF. The chain has TRBV4-1 and TRBJ1-4; 9 positions agree with TRBD1. CDR1 MGHRA and CDR2 YSYEKL come from the germline V gene. The CDR3 runs to 17 residues. The V segment lost 4 bases and the J segment 3 bases; nucleotides outside the gene matches: 9.

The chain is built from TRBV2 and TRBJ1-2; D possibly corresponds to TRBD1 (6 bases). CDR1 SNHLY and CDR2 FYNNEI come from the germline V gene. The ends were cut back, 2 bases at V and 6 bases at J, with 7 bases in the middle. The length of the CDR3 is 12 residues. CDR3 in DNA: TGTGCCAGCAGTGAACAGGGGAATGGCTACACCTTC. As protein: CASSEQGNGYTF.

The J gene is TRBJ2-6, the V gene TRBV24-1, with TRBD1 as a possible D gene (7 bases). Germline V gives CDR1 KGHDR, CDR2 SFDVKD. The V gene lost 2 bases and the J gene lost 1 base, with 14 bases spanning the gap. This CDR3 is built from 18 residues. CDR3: CATSDWRDRSSGANVLTF. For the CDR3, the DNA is TGTGCCACCAGTGATTGGCGGGACAGATCTTCTGGGGCCAACGTCCTGACTTTC.

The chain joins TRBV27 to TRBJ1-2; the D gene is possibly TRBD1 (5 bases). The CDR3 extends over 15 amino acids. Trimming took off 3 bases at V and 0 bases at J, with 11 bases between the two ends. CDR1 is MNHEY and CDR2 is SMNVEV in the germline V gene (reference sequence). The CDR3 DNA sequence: TGTGCCAGCAGTTTGGGGCAGCTAACTAACTATGGCTACACCTTC. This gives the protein CASSLGQLTNYGYTF.

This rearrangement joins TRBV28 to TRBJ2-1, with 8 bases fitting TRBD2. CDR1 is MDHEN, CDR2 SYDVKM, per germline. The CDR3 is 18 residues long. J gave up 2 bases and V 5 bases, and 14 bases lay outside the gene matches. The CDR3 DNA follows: TGTGCCAGCAGTCCCAACCCCCCAGCGGGGGTCACCTACAATGAGCAGTTCTTC. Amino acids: CASSPNPPAGVTYNEQFF.

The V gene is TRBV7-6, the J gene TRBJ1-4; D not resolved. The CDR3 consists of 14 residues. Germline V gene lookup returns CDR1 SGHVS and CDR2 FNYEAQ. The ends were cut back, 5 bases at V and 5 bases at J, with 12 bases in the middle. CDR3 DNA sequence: TGTGCCAGCAGCCTGACCGCCGGGAATGAAAAACTGTTTTTT. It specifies CASSLTAGNEKLFF. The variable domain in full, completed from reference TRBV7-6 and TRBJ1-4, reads GAGVSQSPRYKVTKRGQDVALRCDPISGHVSLYWYRQALGQGPEFLTYFNYEAQQDKSGLPNDRFSAERPEGSISTLTIQRTEQRDSAMYRCASSLTAGNEKLFFGSGTQLSVL.

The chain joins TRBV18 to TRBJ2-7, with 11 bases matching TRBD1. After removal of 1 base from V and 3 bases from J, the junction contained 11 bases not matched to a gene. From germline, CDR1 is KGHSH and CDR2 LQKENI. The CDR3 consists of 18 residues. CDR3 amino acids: CASSPQTSGTGGFYEQYF. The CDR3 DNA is TGTGCCAGCTCACCACAAACTTCCGGGACAGGGGGATTCTACGAGCAGTACTTC.

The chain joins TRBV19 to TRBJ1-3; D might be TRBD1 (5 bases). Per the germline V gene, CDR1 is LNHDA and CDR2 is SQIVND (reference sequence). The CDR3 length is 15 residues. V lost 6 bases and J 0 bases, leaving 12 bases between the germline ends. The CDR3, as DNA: TGTGCCAGTAGCTCCGGCAGGGTCTCTGGAAACACCATATATTTT. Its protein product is CASSSGRVSGNTIYF.

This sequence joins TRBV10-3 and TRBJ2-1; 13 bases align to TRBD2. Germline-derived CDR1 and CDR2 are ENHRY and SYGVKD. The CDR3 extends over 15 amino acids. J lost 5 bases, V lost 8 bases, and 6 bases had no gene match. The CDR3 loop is CAIGGTSGNDNEQFF. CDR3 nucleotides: TGTGCCATCGGAGGGACTAGCGGGAATGACAATGAGCAGTTCTTC.

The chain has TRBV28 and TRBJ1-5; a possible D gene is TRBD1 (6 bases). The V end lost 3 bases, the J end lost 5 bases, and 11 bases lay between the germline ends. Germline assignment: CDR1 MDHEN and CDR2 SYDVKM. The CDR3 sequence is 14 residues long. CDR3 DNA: TGTGCCAGCAGTTTGGGAGGGGGACATCAGCCCCAGCATTTT. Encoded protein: CASSLGGGHQPQHF.

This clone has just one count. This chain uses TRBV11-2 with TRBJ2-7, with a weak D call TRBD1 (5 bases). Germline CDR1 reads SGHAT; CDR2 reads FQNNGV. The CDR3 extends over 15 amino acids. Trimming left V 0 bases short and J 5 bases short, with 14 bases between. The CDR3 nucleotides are TGTGCCAGCAGCTTAGATCCCTCCAGGGCACACGAGCAGTACTTC. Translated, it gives CASSLDPSRAHEQYF.

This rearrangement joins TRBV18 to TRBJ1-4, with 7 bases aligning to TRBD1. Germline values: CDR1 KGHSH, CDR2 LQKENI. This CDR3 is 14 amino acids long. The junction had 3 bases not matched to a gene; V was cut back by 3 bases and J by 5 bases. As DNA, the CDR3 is TGTGCCAGCTCACCCGACAGGGTGAATGAAAAACTGTTTTTT. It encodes CASSPDRVNEKLFF.